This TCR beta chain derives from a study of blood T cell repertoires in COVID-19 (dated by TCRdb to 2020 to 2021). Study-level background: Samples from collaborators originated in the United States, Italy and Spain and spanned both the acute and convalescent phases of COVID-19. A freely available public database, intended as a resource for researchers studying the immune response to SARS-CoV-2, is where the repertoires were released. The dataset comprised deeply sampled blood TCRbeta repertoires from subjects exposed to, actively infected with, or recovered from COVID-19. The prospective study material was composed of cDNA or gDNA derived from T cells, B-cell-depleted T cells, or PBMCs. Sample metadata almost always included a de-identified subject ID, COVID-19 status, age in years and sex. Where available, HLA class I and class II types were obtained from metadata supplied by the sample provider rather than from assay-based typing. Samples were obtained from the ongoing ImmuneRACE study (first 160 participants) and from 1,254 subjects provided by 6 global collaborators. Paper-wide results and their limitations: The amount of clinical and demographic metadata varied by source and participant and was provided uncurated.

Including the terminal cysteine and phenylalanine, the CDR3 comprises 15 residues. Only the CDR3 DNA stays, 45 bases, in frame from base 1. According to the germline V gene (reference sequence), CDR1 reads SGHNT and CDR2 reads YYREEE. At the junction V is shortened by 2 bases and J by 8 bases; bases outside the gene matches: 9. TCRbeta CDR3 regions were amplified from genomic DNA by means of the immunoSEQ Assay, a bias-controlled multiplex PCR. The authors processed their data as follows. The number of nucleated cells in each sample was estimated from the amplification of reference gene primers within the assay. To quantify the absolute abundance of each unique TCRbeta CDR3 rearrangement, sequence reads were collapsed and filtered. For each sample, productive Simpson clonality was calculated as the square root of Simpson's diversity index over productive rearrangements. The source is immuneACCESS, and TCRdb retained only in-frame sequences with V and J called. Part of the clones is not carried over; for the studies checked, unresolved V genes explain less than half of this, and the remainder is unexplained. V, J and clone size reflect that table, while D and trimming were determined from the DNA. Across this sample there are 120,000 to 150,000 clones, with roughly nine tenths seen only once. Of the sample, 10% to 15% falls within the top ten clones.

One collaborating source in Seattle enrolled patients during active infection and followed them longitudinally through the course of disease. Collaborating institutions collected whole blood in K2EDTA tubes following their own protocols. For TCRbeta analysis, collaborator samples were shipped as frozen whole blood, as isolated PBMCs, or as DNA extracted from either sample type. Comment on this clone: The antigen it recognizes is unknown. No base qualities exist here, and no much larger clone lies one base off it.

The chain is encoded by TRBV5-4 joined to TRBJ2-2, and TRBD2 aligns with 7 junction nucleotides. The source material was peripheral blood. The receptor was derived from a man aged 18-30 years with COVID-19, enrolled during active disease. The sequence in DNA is TGTGCCAGCAGCTTTGTTGGGGGAGGGCCAGGGGAGCTGTTTTTT. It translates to CASSFVGGGPGELFF.